This T cell receptor beta chain was captured by sequencing in a study of T cell responses to AZD1222 COVID-19 vaccine. Findings and caveats of the study: Targeting of unmutated variant regions was reportedly seen in nearly half of spike-specific TCRs. Only six or seven AZD1222 recipients were seropositive at baseline. Recipients of two AZD1222 doses showed rising Spike-specific TCR breadth and depth.

On this clone itself: Its antigen is still unknown. Different DNA sequences within this sample yield the same CDR3.

Doses given second, at about 4 or about 12 weeks, were pooled. Repertoires were generated with immunoSEQ multiplex PCR, while TCRdb's copy carries only in-frame clones and drops some. Here the sample spans 95,000 to 150,000 clones, about 85% being singletons. CDR3 length: 12 residues. CDR1 and CDR2 (germline): SQVTM, ANQGSEA. Between the trimmed V and J ends, which lost 2 bases and 5 bases, there was a span of 9 bases. The chain uses TRBV29-1 and TRBJ1-2; possible D gene TRBD1, 5 bases. This clonotype was obtained from an adult who received the AZD1222 COVID-19 vaccine. The specimen comprised peripheral blood, sampled 28 days after the second AZD1222 dose. The CDR3 nucleotides are TGCAGCGTTGAATCGGGACCTTATGGCTACACCTTC. Protein product: CSVESGPYGYTF.